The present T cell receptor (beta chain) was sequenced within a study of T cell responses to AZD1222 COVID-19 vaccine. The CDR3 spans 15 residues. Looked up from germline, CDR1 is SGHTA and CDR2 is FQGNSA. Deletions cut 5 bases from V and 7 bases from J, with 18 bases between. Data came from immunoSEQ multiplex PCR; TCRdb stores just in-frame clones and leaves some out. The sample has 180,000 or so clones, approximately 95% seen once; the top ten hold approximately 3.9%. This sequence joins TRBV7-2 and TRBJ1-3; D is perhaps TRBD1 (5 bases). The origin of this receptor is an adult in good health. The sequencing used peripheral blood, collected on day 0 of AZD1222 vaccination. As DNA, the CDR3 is TGTGCCAGCAGCGGCGAACAGGCGAACTGGAACACCATATATTTT. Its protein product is CASSGEQANWNTIYF.